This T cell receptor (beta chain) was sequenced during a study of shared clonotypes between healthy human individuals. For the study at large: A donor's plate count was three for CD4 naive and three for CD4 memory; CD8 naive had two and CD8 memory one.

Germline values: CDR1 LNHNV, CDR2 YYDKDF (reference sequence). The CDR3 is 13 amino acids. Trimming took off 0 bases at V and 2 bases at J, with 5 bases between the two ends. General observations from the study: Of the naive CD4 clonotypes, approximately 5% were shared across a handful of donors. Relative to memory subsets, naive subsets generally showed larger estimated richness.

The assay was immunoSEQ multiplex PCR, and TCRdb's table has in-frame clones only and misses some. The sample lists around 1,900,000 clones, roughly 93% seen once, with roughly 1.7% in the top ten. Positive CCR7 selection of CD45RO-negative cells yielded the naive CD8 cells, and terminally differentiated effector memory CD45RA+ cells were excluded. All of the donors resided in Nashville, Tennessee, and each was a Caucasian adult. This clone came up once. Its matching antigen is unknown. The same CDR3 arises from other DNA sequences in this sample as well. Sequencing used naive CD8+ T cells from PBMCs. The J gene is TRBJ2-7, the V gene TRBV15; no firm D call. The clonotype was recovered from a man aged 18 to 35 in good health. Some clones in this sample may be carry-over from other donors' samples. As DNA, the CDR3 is TGTGCCACCAGCAGAGACAGGACCTACGAGCAGTACTTC. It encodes CATSRDRTYEQYF.